These 14 T cell receptor beta chains were all obtained from the same sample, sequenced in a study of cytomegalovirus exposure and HLA in healthy donors. The PCR employed 60 Vbeta primers together with 13 Jbeta primers. TCRdb's table, derived via immunoSEQ multiplex PCR, lists solely in-frame clones and lacks some. The sample holds 100,000 to 150,000 clones, around 85% seen once. Sequenced sample: PBMCs. Receptor source: a boy between 5 and 17 years old in good health and CMV-seronegative.

The rearrangement joins TRBV25-1 to TRBJ2-1; 8 bases are a match to TRBD1. Germline values: CDR1 MGHDK, CDR2 SYGVNS. CDR3 size: 17 residues. Trimming removed 6 bases from V and 3 bases from J; junction bases left unmatched: 13. The chain's CDR3 is CASRGPQGQVDYNEQFF. The CDR3 bases are TGTGCCAGCAGAGGACCCCAGGGACAGGTCGACTACAATGAGCAGTTCTTC.

The V gene is TRBV6-6, the J gene TRBJ2-3; D may be TRBD2 (5 bases). The CDR3 spans 15 residues. Trimming cost V 5 bases and J 0 bases, with 12 bases left between them. CDR1 and CDR2 (germline): MNHNY, SVGAGI (reference sequence). Here the CDR3 DNA reads TGTGCCAGCAGTAGGCGGGCTGCTAGCACAGATACGCAGTATTTT. This translates into CASSRRAASTDTQYF.

The genes are TRBV2 and TRBJ2-3; 11 bases are a match to TRBD2. The CDR3 spans 15 residues. Trimming cost V 6 bases and J 0 bases; bases outside gene matches: 2. The germline gives CDR1 SNHLY, CDR2 FYNNEI. CDR3 loop: CASSLAGGSTDTQYF. The CDR3 DNA reads as TGTGCCAGCAGCCTAGCGGGGGGTAGCACAGATACGCAGTATTTT.

CDR3 in amino acids: CASKDRGDTEAFF. CDR3 nucleotide sequence: TGTGCCAGTAAGGACAGGGGAGACACTGAAGCTTTCTTT. V usage is TRBV19 and J usage is TRBJ1-1; TRBD1 matches at 9 bases. Looked up from germline, CDR1 is LNHDA and CDR2 is SQIVND (reference sequence). The CDR3 is 13 amino acids. With 7 bases clipped from V and 3 bases from J, the junction kept 3 bases outside the gene matches.

The gene calls are TRBV18 and TRBJ1-2, with 11 bases identical to TRBD1. V trimming: 3 bases; J trimming: 4 bases; junction bases outside the gene matches: 7. The germline CDR1 and CDR2 sequences are KGHSH and LQKENI. The length of the CDR3 is 16 residues. CDR3 region: CASSPEGTGGGYGYTF. CDR3 sequence (DNA): TGTGCCAGCTCACCCGAAGGGACAGGGGGTGGCTATGGCTACACCTTC.

This chain joins TRBV5-4 and TRBJ1-6, with 9 bases lining up with TRBD1. The CDR3 contains 14 residues. V trimming: 4 bases; J trimming: 7 bases; junction bases outside the gene matches: 3. The germline CDR1 and CDR2 sequences are SGHNT and YYREEE (reference sequence). CDR3 nucleotide sequence: TGTGCCAGCAGCCCGGGACAGGGAAATTCACCCCTCCACTTT. This encodes CASSPGQGNSPLHF.

The rearrangement joins TRBV5-1 to TRBJ2-1; 15 bases map to TRBD2. The CDR3 runs 18 residues. Germline V gives CDR1 SGHRS, CDR2 YFSETQ. Trimming cost V 3 bases and J 9 bases; bases outside gene matches: 13. The DNA of the CDR3 is TGCGCCAGCAGCTCCTACCGAAGGACTAGCGGGGGGGCGGTTGAGCAGTTCTTC. Its translation is CASSSYRRTSGGAVEQFF.

This clone was detected only once. The chain uses TRBV7-2 and TRBJ2-1, with TRBD2 matching 9 bases. After removal of 3 bases from V and 6 bases from J, the junction contained 9 bases not matched to a gene. The CDR3 has 16 residues. Germline CDR1 reads SGHTA; CDR2 reads FQGNSA. The CDR3 DNA reads as TGTGCCAGCAGCTTGTCGGCGGGAGGGGGGTTCAATGAGCAGTTCTTC. Translating gives CASSLSAGGGFNEQFF.

The V gene is TRBV27, the J gene TRBJ2-7, with 11 positions matching TRBD1. CDR1 MNHEY and CDR2 SMNVEV come from the germline V gene (reference sequence). Trimming removed 4 bases from V and 4 bases from J; junction bases left unmatched: 3. The CDR3 runs to 14 residues. The DNA of the CDR3 is TGTGCCAGCAGTTGGGGACAGGGGGGTTACGAGCAGTACTTC. This sequence encodes CASSWGQGGYEQYF.

This clone turned up a few times. V gene TRBV5-1 combines with J gene TRBJ2-1; D remains unclear. Looked up from germline, CDR1 is SGHRS and CDR2 is YFSETQ. V lost 0 bases and J lost 4, with 5 bases in between. CDR3 length: 13 amino acids. DNA of the CDR3: TGCGCCAGCAGCTTGGAACTTTACAATGAGCAGTTCTTC. It translates to CASSLELYNEQFF.

The chain links TRBV27 to TRBJ2-1; 11 bases fit TRBD2. This CDR3 contains 15 residues. From germline, CDR1 is MNHEY and CDR2 SMNVEV (reference sequence). Trimming at V came to 6 bases and at J to 2 bases, leaving 3 bases not matched to a gene. The CDR3 DNA sequence: TGTGCCAGCAGGATAGCGGGGGGGACCTACAATGAGCAGTTCTTC. This codes for CASRIAGGTYNEQFF.

V and J are TRBV7-9 and TRBJ2-3, with 7 bases lining up with TRBD2. CDR1 and CDR2 from the germline V gene are SEHNR and FQNEAQ (reference sequence). V lost 6 bases to trimming and J lost 5 bases; unmatched junction nucleotides: 14. CDR3 length: 16 residues. The CDR3 coding sequence is TGTGCCAGCAGTGGGGGGGTTGGGCAGGGTGGAGATACGCAGTATTTT. This sequence encodes CASSGGVGQGGDTQYF.

Remarks on this clone: The same CDR3 is also encoded by other DNA sequences in this sample. The chain links TRBV5-1 to TRBJ1-5; no definite D call. V lost 1 base to trimming and J lost 2 bases, with 7 bases between them. Germline V lookup: CDR1 SGHRS, CDR2 YFSETQ. There are 14 residues in the CDR3. The CDR3 protein is CASSLSPGNQPQHF. Written as DNA, the CDR3 is TGCGCCAGCAGCTTGTCCCCGGGCAATCAGCCCCAGCATTTT. Combining the CDR3 with reference TRBV5-1 and TRBJ1-5 gives the whole variable domain KAGVTQTPRYLIKTRGQQVTLSCSPISGHRSVSWYQQTPGQGLQFLFEYFSETQRNKGNFPGRFSGRQFSNSRSEMNVSTLELGDSALYLCASSLSPGNQPQHFGDGTRLSIL.

Concerning this clone itself: This specimen includes other DNA sequences encoding the same CDR3. The chain recombines TRBV15 with TRBJ1-5; 7 bases map to TRBD1. V was pared by 1 base and J by 4 bases, with 10 bases of the junction left unmatched. The CDR3 covers 17 residues. Per germline, CDR1 LNHNV and CDR2 YYDKDF (reference sequence). This CDR3 is CATSRVGQGVGNQPQHF. The CDR3 nucleotides read TGTGCCACCAGCAGAGTGGGGCAGGGGGTGGGTAATCAGCCCCAGCATTTT.